Below, 21 T cell receptor beta chains from the same sample are listed, as sequenced in a study of shared clonotypes between healthy human individuals. CD45RO-negative CD8 cells positively selected for CCR7 made up the naive population, which excluded terminally differentiated effector memory CD45RA+ cells. TCRdb's copy holds only in-frame clones and misses some; the assay was immunoSEQ multiplex PCR. The sample records roughly 2.1 million clones, more than 85% being singletons. Source material: naive CD8+ T cells from PBMCs. These receptors came from a man between 18 and 29 years old in good health. Some clones in this sample may be carry-over from other donors' samples.

In its sample, this clone was seen once. The V and J genes are TRBV7-9 and TRBJ1-3; D might be TRBD1 (5 bases). V was shortened by 4 bases and J by 0 bases, with 16 bases between the two germline ends. This CDR3 has 17 residues. Germline V gene lookup returns CDR1 SEHNR and CDR2 FQNEAQ (reference sequence). CDR3 sequence (DNA): TGTGCCAGCAGCTCCAGAAGTCCCGACAGCTCTGGAAACACCATATATTTT. Protein product: CASSSRSPDSSGNTIYF.

This clone was detected once. The chain recombines TRBV4-1 with TRBJ2-5; 8 bases map to TRBD2. The germline gives CDR1 MGHRA, CDR2 YSYEKL. This CDR3 contains 17 residues. V lost 4 bases, J lost 3 bases, and 13 bases stayed unmatched. CDR3 in DNA: TGCGCCAGCAGCCGTATCCTGAACGGGGGGGGGAAAGAGACCCAGTACTTC. Encoded protein: CASSRILNGGGKETQYF.

A word on this clone: The sample contains more than one DNA sequence encoding this CDR3. This chain links TRBV7-8 with TRBJ2-7; D may be TRBD2 (6 bases). Germline CDR1 is SGHVS and CDR2 is FQNEAQ. This CDR3 spans 12 amino acids. V was pared by 4 bases and J by 4 bases, with 8 bases between. The CDR3 nucleotides read TGTGCCAGCAGCTCGGGACTTTACGAGCAGTACTTC. Its protein is CASSSGLYEQYF.

This chain joins TRBV4-3 and TRBJ1-5, with TRBD1 matching 7 bases. The germline V gene has CDR1 LGHNA and CDR2 YSLEER. CDR3 size: 17 residues. V was pared by 5 bases and J by 2 bases, with 12 bases of the junction left unmatched. This chain's CDR3 is CASSMGWDRGGNQPQHF. The DNA for the CDR3 is TGCGCCAGCAGCATGGGCTGGGACAGAGGGGGCAATCAGCCCCAGCATTTT.

This clone was detected only once. The V and J genes are TRBV25-1 and TRBJ2-1; weak D call: TRBD2 (7 bases). This CDR3 contains 13 residues. Trimming shortened V by 9 bases and J by 4 bases, and 13 bases separated the two germline ends. Looked up from germline, CDR1 is MGHDK and CDR2 is SYGVNS. CDR3 bases: TGTGCCAGTAGAGGGGGGGGTTACAATGAGCAGTTCTTC. The encoded protein is CASRGGGYNEQFF.

This clone was observed once. This chain uses TRBV9 with TRBJ2-7; the D is unclear. V shed 1 base and J shed 0 bases, with 8 bases lying between them. Germline V gene sequence: CDR1 SGDLS, CDR2 YYNGEE. This CDR3 has 14 residues. The CDR3 loop is CASSVQQSSYEQYF. For the CDR3, the DNA is TGTGCCAGCAGCGTACAACAGTCCTCCTACGAGCAGTACTTC.

This rearrangement joins TRBV27 to TRBJ2-7; TRBD1 is a possible D gene (6 bases). V lost 5 bases to trimming and J lost 2 bases, with 10 bases between them. This CDR3 spans 13 amino acids. Looked up from germline, CDR1 is MNHEY and CDR2 is SMNVEV (reference sequence). CDR3 in DNA: TGTGCCAGCAGTCGCGGACAGACCTACGAGCAGTACTTC. Encoded protein: CASSRGQTYEQYF.

CDR3 sequence (DNA): TGTGCCAGCAGCCCTCGAGCGGGAGGGCCTTTTGAGCAGTTCTTC. Protein product: CASSPRAGGPFEQFF. The V call is TRBV28, the J call TRBJ2-1; 10 nucleotides match TRBD2. The CDR3 consists of 15 residues. J was trimmed by 9 bases and V by 6 bases; bases with no gene match: 11. Germline V lookup: CDR1 MDHEN, CDR2 SYDVKM.

The rearrangement joins TRBV15 to TRBJ1-2, with a weak D call TRBD1 (5 bases). V lost 1 base, J lost 8 bases, and 14 bases lay in between. CDR1 is LNHNV and CDR2 is YYDKDF in the germline V gene (reference sequence). The CDR3 contains 14 residues. The CDR3 DNA sequence: TGTGCCACCAGCAGAGGGTTCAGGGAGGACGGCTACACCTTC. Amino acids: CATSRGFREDGYTF.

V usage is TRBV9 and J usage is TRBJ2-7; the match to TRBD2 covers 11 bases. Looked up from germline, CDR1 is SGDLS and CDR2 is YYNGEE. Trimming at V came to 2 bases and at J to 3 bases, leaving 4 bases not matched to a gene. The CDR3 is 15 residues long. The CDR3 loop is CASSVTSGSDYEQYF. The CDR3 DNA reads as TGTGCCAGCAGCGTCACTAGCGGGAGCGACTACGAGCAGTACTTC.

The chain carries TRBV27 and TRBJ2-5; D gene ambiguous. This CDR3 has 14 amino acids. Looked up from germline, CDR1 is MNHEY and CDR2 is SMNVEV (reference sequence). V was shortened by 3 bases and J by 2 bases, with 10 bases between the two germline ends. In nucleotides, the CDR3 is TGTGCCAGCAGTTTCATAGGCGAACAAGAGACCCAGTACTTC. This encodes CASSFIGEQETQYF.

J is TRBJ2-3 and V is TRBV19; weak D call: TRBD1 (6 bases). V was pared by 8 bases and J by 3 bases, with 12 bases between. CDR1 LNHDA and CDR2 SQIVND come from the germline V gene (reference sequence). The CDR3 runs 13 residues. The CDR3 reads CASGYRDTDTQYF. The CDR3 bases are TGTGCCAGTGGGTACAGGGATACAGATACGCAGTATTTT.

Remarks on this clone: The same CDR3 is also encoded by other DNA sequences in this sample. V gene TRBV27 combines with J gene TRBJ2-7; possibly TRBD1 for D (6 bases). Germline V gene sequence: CDR1 MNHEY, CDR2 SMNVEV (reference sequence). The V end lost 4 bases, the J end lost 0 bases, and 7 bases lay between the germline ends. The length of the CDR3 is 13 residues. This CDR3 is CASSSDSSYEQYF. DNA of the CDR3: TGTGCCAGCAGTTCGGACAGCTCCTACGAGCAGTACTTC.

The genes are TRBV27 and TRBJ2-7; 11 bases match TRBD1. J was trimmed by 2 bases and V by 1 base; bases with no gene match: 4. This CDR3 comprises 16 residues. Germline V gene sequence: CDR1 MNHEY, CDR2 SMNVEV (reference sequence). Here the CDR3 DNA reads TGTGCCAGCAGTTTATTAGTGGGACAGGGGGCCTACGAGCAGTACTTC. This gives the protein CASSLLVGQGAYEQYF.

The V call is TRBV28, the J call TRBJ2-4; TRBD1 matches 7 bases. This CDR3 has 16 amino acids. Per the germline V gene, CDR1 is MDHEN and CDR2 is SYDVKM. The V gene end was trimmed by 1 base and the J gene end by 2 bases; junction bases not matched to a gene: 5. This chain's CDR3 is CASSLYRQGPKNIQYF. Written as DNA, the CDR3 is TGTGCCAGCAGTTTATACCGACAGGGACCCAAAAACATTCAGTACTTC. The full variable domain, with the rest looked up from reference TRBV28 and TRBJ2-4, is DVKVTQSSRYLVKRTGEKVFLECVQDMDHENMFWYRQDPGLGLRLIYFSYDVKMKEKGDIPEGYSVSREKKERFSLILESASTNQTSMYLCASSLYRQGPKNIQYFGAGTRLSVL.

The rearrangement joins TRBV4-2 to TRBJ1-3; tentative D call: TRBD1 (5 bases). The V end lost 0 bases, the J end lost 7 bases, and 7 bases lay between the germline ends. Germline V CDR1 and CDR2: LGHNA, YNFKEQ. The length of the CDR3 is 13 residues. The CDR3 sequence is CASSQEGRNTIYF. CDR3 coding DNA: TGTGCCAGCAGCCAAGAGGGGCGGAACACCATATATTTT.

The table lists this clone with a count of one. Written as DNA, the CDR3 is TGTGCCAGCAGCTTGGGTTCGGCGGGAGGGAGCCACAATGAGCAGTTCTTC. This codes for CASSLGSAGGSHNEQFF. The chain is built from TRBV5-5 and TRBJ2-1; 9 bases fit TRBD2. Germline loops: CDR1 SGHKS, CDR2 YYEKEE (reference sequence). This CDR3 is 17 amino acids long. With V trimmed by 0 bases and J by 5 bases, 9 bases remained unmatched.

The genes are TRBV7-2 and TRBJ2-7; D uncertain. V dropped 2 bases and J dropped 0 bases, with 20 bases sitting between them. Looked up from germline, CDR1 is SGHTA and CDR2 is FQGNSA. The CDR3 runs 18 residues. CDR3 nucleotide sequence: TGTGCCAGCAGCTTAACGTTATATCGCGGCAACAGCTCCTACGAGCAGTACTTC. It translates to CASSLTLYRGNSSYEQYF.

The gene calls are TRBV28 and TRBJ2-7, with TRBD2 matching 7 bases. V gave up 6 bases and J gave up 1 base; unmatched junction bases: 12. In germline, CDR1 is MDHEN, CDR2 SYDVKM. The CDR3 loop spans 16 amino acids. In nucleotides, the CDR3 is TGTGCCAGCAGCCCCCCCCGGGGGGTATTTTCCTACGAGCAGTACTTC. Amino acids: CASSPPRGVFSYEQYF.

The chain joins TRBV28 to TRBJ1-2, with 9 bases matching TRBD1. The germline gives CDR1 MDHEN, CDR2 SYDVKM. V was pared by 2 bases and J by 5 bases, with 12 bases of the junction left unmatched. This CDR3 region has 17 residues. The CDR3 is CASSLRTGDPVAYGYTF. CDR3 DNA sequence: TGTGCCAGCAGTTTACGGACAGGGGACCCAGTGGCGTATGGCTACACCTTC.

The chain carries TRBV7-3 and TRBJ2-2; D is uncertain. The CDR3 has 14 amino acids. Trimming pared 3 bases from V and 7 bases from J, leaving 12 bases between. Looked up from germline, CDR1 is SGHTA and CDR2 is FQGTGA. The CDR3 nucleotides read TGTGCCAGCAGCTTGGGGAAACGGAGCGGGGAGCTGTTTTTT. Translation gives CASSLGKRSGELFF.